This T cell receptor beta chain appears in the sequencing data of a study of shared clonotypes between healthy human individuals. The wider study: There were three CD4 naive, three CD4 memory, two CD8 naive and one CD8 memory plates per donor. Study results and limitations: Around 5.3% of naive CD4 clonotypes were shared across a few donors.

CDR3 size: 16 residues. V lost 6 bases to trimming and J lost 2 bases, with 20 bases between them. Germline lookup yields CDR1 KGHSH and CDR2 LQKENI. Those who donated were healthy HIV-negative adults, with no recent acute infections or vaccinations reported. Only in-frame clones appear in the TCRdb table, and some are missing; sequencing was by immunoSEQ multiplex PCR. The repertoire consists of about 660,000 clones, with approximately 79% occurring once and the leading ten covering approximately 1.6%. In this sample, this clone turned up once. Antigen unknown. The clonotype comes from a woman aged 25 to 39 in good health. The V and J genes are TRBV18 and TRBJ2-7, with a tentative D call TRBD1 (5 bases). Sequencing was carried out using memory CD4+ T cells sorted from blood. Described subset: CD45RA-negative fraction. The chain's CDR3 is CASSPRGTSLAYEQYF. The CDR3 bases are TGTGCCAGCTCGCCAAGGGGCACATCTTTAGCCTACGAGCAGTACTTC.